Described below is a single TCR beta chain sequence and its context. Its antigen is unknown. The data belong to a study of identical twins. The study, taken as a whole, reports: Among out-of-frame alpha sequences shared by twins, low generation probability occurred in excess.

Addition of a universal primer site occurred through template switching, and cDNA carried unique molecular identifiers. TCRdb reanalysed the 5' RACE reads using MiXCR and keeps one entry per CDR3 protein. The repertoire consists of 350,000 or so distinct CDR3 sequences, with about 9% occurring once and the leading ten covering over 7%. Each donor was a healthy Caucasian. This clonotype originated in a woman aged 50 to 60 in good health. Sequencing was carried out using naive T cells sorted from blood.

In DNA form, the CDR3 reads TGTGCCAGCAGTTACTCGAGTTGGACCGGGGAGCTGTTTTTT. This gives the protein CASSYSSWTGELFF. The chain carries TRBV6-6 and TRBJ2-2; no firm D call. V was shortened by 0 bases and J by 5 bases, with 7 bases between the two germline ends. CDR3 length equals 14 residues. Germline CDR1 is MNHNY and CDR2 is SVGAGI (reference sequence).